One and the same sample provided the 14 T cell receptor beta chains below, sequenced in a study of blood T cell repertoires in COVID-19 (dated by TCRdb to between 2020 and 2021). Library construction relied on the immunoSEQ multiplex PCR assay. The immuneACCESS repertoire file appears here via TCRdb, limited to in-frame rearrangements. These files lack a portion of the clones; in checked studies, under half of the deficit traces to unresolved V genes, and the cause of the others is not known. The sample table shows under 130,000 clones, and 69% are seen once. About 5.9% of the sample goes to the ten largest clones. The sequenced sample consisted of peripheral blood. The receptor set was obtained from an elderly man with acute or convalescent COVID-19.

This clone was observed a handful of times. This chain uses TRBV6-4 with TRBJ2-2; D is possibly TRBD2 (5 bases). From germline, CDR1 is MRHNA and CDR2 SNTAGT. This CDR3 spans 14 amino acids. V was shortened by 6 bases and J by 0 bases, with 8 bases between the two germline ends. CDR3 nucleotides: TGTGCCAGCAGAGTACTAGCGAACACCGGGGAGCTGTTTTTT. Translating it yields CASRVLANTGELFF.

The gene calls are TRBV28 and TRBJ1-1; D not certain. Germline CDR1 MDHEN, CDR2 SYDVKM. The CDR3 spans 13 residues. The V gene lost 1 base and the J gene lost 10 bases, with 13 bases spanning the gap. In DNA form, the CDR3 reads TGTGCCAGCAGTTTATATGAGCGTTCGGGAGCTTTCTTT. Translated: CASSLYERSGAFF.

This CDR3 is CASSHGLAGGQWETQYF. The CDR3 DNA sequence: TGTGCCAGCAGCCACGGACTAGCGGGAGGGCAGTGGGAGACCCAGTACTTC. V gene TRBV14 combines with J gene TRBJ2-5; 15 bases agree with TRBD2. The CDR3 runs 17 residues. V shed 3 bases, J shed 5 bases, and the junction held 7 bases outside the gene matches. Germline V gives CDR1 SGHDN, CDR2 FVKESK.

The V gene is TRBV6-5, the J gene TRBJ1-1; D might be TRBD1 (6 bases). The germline gives CDR1 MNHEY, CDR2 SVGAGI. This CDR3 is built from 14 residues. The V and J ends lost 7 bases and 1 base respectively, with 13 bases between them. The CDR3 reads CASIPGTSNTEAFF. The CDR3 nucleotides are TGTGCCAGCATCCCTGGGACATCGAACACTGAAGCTTTCTTT.

The V call is TRBV6-5, the J call TRBJ1-2; D may be TRBD1 (5 bases). V lost 10 bases and J 1 base, leaving 13 bases between the germline ends. Germline CDR1 reads MNHEY; CDR2 reads SVGAGI. This CDR3 spans 13 amino acids. The CDR3 is CATKPGLNYGYTF. CDR3 nucleotide sequence: TGTGCCACCAAACCGGGACTTAACTATGGCTACACCTTC.

This chain uses TRBV13 with TRBJ1-1; D not resolved. The V gene's germline CDR1 is PRHDT and CDR2 FYEKMQ (reference sequence). V lost 5 bases to trimming and J lost 3 bases, with 7 bases between them. There are 12 residues in the CDR3. The CDR3 DNA is TGTGCCAGCAGCGCGGAGTACACTGAAGCTTTCTTT. This translates into CASSAEYTEAFF.

V gene TRBV5-4 combines with J gene TRBJ2-3; possible D gene TRBD2, 6 bases. The V end lost 4 bases, the J end lost 0 bases, and 18 bases lay between the germline ends. Germline assignment: CDR1 SGHNT and CDR2 YYREEE (reference sequence). The CDR3 loop spans 17 amino acids. Here the CDR3 DNA reads TGTGCCAGCAGCCCCGATCCGGGAGCCTCTAGCACAGATACGCAGTATTTT. Its translation: CASSPDPGASSTDTQYF. The whole variable domain, remainder taken from reference TRBV5-4 and TRBJ2-3, is ETGVTQSPTHLIKTRGQQVTLRCSSQSGHNTVSWYQQALGQGPQFIFQYYREEENGRGNFPPRFSGLQFPNYSSELNVNALELDDSALYLCASSPDPGASSTDTQYFGPGTRLTVL.

This clone was seen a handful of times. This chain uses TRBV4-1 with TRBJ2-3, with TRBD2 matching over 14 bases. V was clipped by 1 base and J by 2 bases; unmatched bases: 11. Germline V gene data show CDR1 as MGHRA and CDR2 as YSYEKL. CDR3 length equals 20 residues. The CDR3: CASSQGLARTSGRSTDTQYF. In nucleotides, the CDR3 is TGCGCCAGCAGCCAAGGTTTAGCCCGGACTAGCGGGAGGTCCACAGATACGCAGTATTTT.

This sequence joins TRBV9 and TRBJ2-1; 7 bases match TRBD2. The V gene's germline CDR1 is SGDLS and CDR2 YYNGEE. Trimming took 4 bases from V and 0 from J; bases not matched to a gene: 16. The CDR3 is 19 amino acids. The CDR3 nucleotides read TGTGCCAGCAGCCCACGCCTGGCGGGAGCAATTAGCTCCTACAATGAGCAGTTCTTC. Amino acid sequence: CASSPRLAGAISSYNEQFF.

J is TRBJ2-1 and V is TRBV5-4; tentative D call: TRBD2 (6 bases). The V gene lost 0 bases and the J gene lost 4 bases, with 14 bases spanning the gap. The CDR3 length is 16 residues. CDR1 is SGHNT, CDR2 YYREEE, per germline (reference sequence). The CDR3 protein is CASSLETGTRYNEQFF. For the CDR3, the DNA is TGTGCCAGCAGCTTGGAAACCGGGACTCGATACAATGAGCAGTTCTTC.

This clone has only a few counts. The V call is TRBV5-1, the J call TRBJ2-7; D possibly corresponds to TRBD1 (5 bases). Germline CDR1 reads SGHRS; CDR2 reads YFSETQ. The CDR3 is 15 amino acids. V was shortened by 4 bases and J by 3 bases, with 17 bases between the two germline ends. The DNA of the CDR3 is TGCGCCAGCAGCGTAGGGGCTAGGCGGAGCTACGAGCAGTACTTC. Protein sequence: CASSVGARRSYEQYF.

This chain joins TRBV30 and TRBJ1-5; 7 bases map to TRBD1. Germline V gene sequence: CDR1 GTSNPN, CDR2 SVGIG (reference sequence). V was clipped by 4 bases and J by 0 bases; unmatched bases: 9. This CDR3 region has 16 residues. DNA of the CDR3: TGTGCCTGGACCGAGGGGGCGGCATATAGCAATCAGCCCCAGCATTTT. Amino acids: CAWTEGAAYSNQPQHF.

In this sample, this clone turned up a few times. The genes are TRBV4-3 and TRBJ1-6; 7 bases map to TRBD1. The germline gives CDR1 LGHNA, CDR2 YSLEER. The CDR3 consists of 16 residues. The J segment lost 7 bases and the V segment lost 2 bases, leaving 8 bases of the junction unmatched. CDR3 amino acids: CASSQTTGQINSPLHF. CDR3 coding DNA: TGCGCCAGCAGCCAAACGACGGGACAGATAAATTCACCCCTCCACTTT.

V gene TRBV20-1 combines with J gene TRBJ2-7; D not certain. The ends were cut back, 5 bases at V and 3 bases at J, with 8 bases in the middle. The CDR3 contains 11 residues. Germline assignment: CDR1 DFQATT and CDR2 SNEGSKA (reference sequence). CDR3: CSAGQNYEQYF. CDR3 sequence (DNA): TGCAGTGCTGGCCAAAACTACGAGCAGTACTTC.